This entry describes one T cell receptor (beta chain). Its antigen is not known. This CDR3 region has 15 residues. Trimming cost V 6 bases and J 0 bases; bases outside gene matches: 5. Germline V gives CDR1 MDHEN, CDR2 SYDVKM. Here immunoSEQ multiplex PCR was the method, and the copy in TCRdb shows in-frame clones only, minus some. The sample includes about 9,500 clones, roughly 77% of them seen just once. These data are taken from a study of immune evolution from preneoplasia to lung adenocarcinoma. The wider study: HLA loss of heterozygosity: less than 9% AIS, about 14% MIA, over 30% ADC, none AAH.

Findings and limits, study-wide: Top clone frequencies peaked in normal lung, apparently declining through invasive adenocarcinoma.

This chain connects TRBV28 to TRBJ1-5, with TRBD1 matching over 7 bases. This TCR was sampled from a donor older than 65 with lung adenocarcinoma. Sequenced: FFPE minimally invasive lung adenocarcinoma tissue. The CDR3 region is CASRDPGGSNQPQHF. The CDR3 DNA reads as TGTGCCAGCAGGGATCCAGGGGGTAGCAATCAGCCCCAGCATTTT.